This T cell receptor (beta chain) is from a study of blood T cell repertoires in COVID-19. Background on the study: Spain, Italy and the United States supplied samples that represented acute and convalescent COVID-19. Sample material is recorded as cDNA or gDNA derived from T cells, B-cell-depleted T cells, or PBMCs.

Recruited during active infection, patients (from Seattle) were subsequently followed longitudinally. Here immunoSEQ multiplex PCR was the method, and the copy in TCRdb shows in-frame clones only, minus some. The table shows about 24,000 clones, with about 88% occurring only once. V lost 5 bases and J lost 7; bases outside the gene matches: 8. The CDR3 length is 15 residues. Germline CDR1 SGHTA, CDR2 FQGNSA. This rearrangement joins TRBV7-2 to TRBJ1-4, with TRBD1 matching 9 bases. Material: peripheral blood. The sequence was collected from a man between 65 and 85 years old with COVID-19, enrolled during active disease. The chain's CDR3 is CASSTWTGEGEKLFF. The CDR3 coding sequence is TGTGCCAGCAGCACCTGGACAGGGGAGGGTGAAAAACTGTTTTTT.